The 5 T cell receptor beta chains listed next were all sequenced from one sample in a study of OX40 agonist ivuxolimab in advanced cancers. Assay used: immunoSEQ multiplex PCR; TCRdb lists only in-frame clones, some missing. The table records about 100,000 clones, around nine tenths of them present only once. Sequenced material: CD4+ or CD8+ T cells sorted from blood, taken in a trial of the OX40 agonist ivuxolimab. These TCRs come from an adult with an advanced solid tumor such as melanoma, head and neck, liver or kidney cancer.

The rearrangement joins TRBV6-1 to TRBJ1-3, with D perhaps TRBD1 (6 bases). The V end was cut by 8 bases, the J end by 2 bases, with 16 bases between. Germline loops: CDR1 MNHNS, CDR2 SASEGT. This CDR3 has 15 amino acids. Here the CDR3 reads CASVELQGAGNTIYF. The CDR3 region has the DNA TGTGCCAGCGTCGAGTTACAGGGAGCTGGAAACACCATATATTTT.

V gene TRBV7-9 combines with J gene TRBJ2-5, with D possibly matching TRBD2 (7 bases). Germline-derived CDR1 and CDR2 are SEHNR and FQNEAQ (reference sequence). The CDR3 runs to 14 residues. V dropped 5 bases and J dropped 5 bases, with 15 bases sitting between them. DNA for the CDR3: TGTGCCAGCAGCCCTCCGGCGGGGGCGGAGACCCAGTACTTC. Protein sequence: CASSPPAGAETQYF.

The chain employs TRBV7-7 and TRBJ2-7; weak D call: TRBD2 (6 bases). This CDR3 contains 12 residues. From germline, CDR1 is SSHAT and CDR2 FNYEAQ (reference sequence). The CDR3: CAIIDSAGEQYF. The CDR3 nucleotides are TGTGCTATTATTGACTCCGCGGGGGAGCAGTACTTC.

This chain connects TRBV10-3 to TRBJ2-1; 8 bases are shared with TRBD2. CDR1 ENHRY and CDR2 SYGVKD come from the germline V gene. The CDR3 is made up of 15 amino acids. Trimming at V came to 10 bases and at J to 1 base, leaving 9 bases not matched to a gene. CDR3 sequence (DNA): TGTGCCACCGAAGGAGGCGGGGGGTCCTACAATGAGCAGTTCTTC. This gives the protein CATEGGGGSYNEQFF.

The chain links TRBV10-3 to TRBJ1-1; weak D call: TRBD1 (6 bases). Looked up from germline, CDR1 is ENHRY and CDR2 is SYGVKD. V gave up 6 bases and J gave up 4 bases, with 15 bases separating them. The CDR3 runs to 14 residues. CDR3: CAIRRTESGTEAFF. The CDR3, as DNA: TGTGCCATCAGGCGGACAGAATCGGGCACTGAAGCTTTCTTT.